This TCR beta chain is drawn from a study of T-cell reconstitution after alpha-beta-depleted transplantation in children. CDR3 length equals 19 residues. V was clipped by 3 bases and J by 0 bases, with 20 bases between them. Germline V gives CDR1 SGHVS, CDR2 FNYEAQ. Preparation of the TCRbeta library was carried out with unique molecular identifiers. MiXCR, run by TCRdb on the PCR reads, gives a single entry per CDR3 protein. The profile shows 200,000 to 250,000 distinct CDR3 sequences, about 9.5% of them singletons. This clonotype qualifies as large (0.1 to 1%). This clonotype originated in a human donor who donated a stem cell graft to a child with acute lymphoblastic leukemia. This sequence joins TRBV7-6 and TRBJ2-2; the D gene is possibly TRBD1 (6 bases). This material consisted of PBMCs from the stem cell graft donor, taken from the stem cell graft. The CDR3, as DNA: TGTGCCAGCAGCTTGCCGGAACAGGGTGACCCCTCGAACACCGGGGAGCTGTTTTTT. Its translation is CASSLPEQGDPSNTGELFF.